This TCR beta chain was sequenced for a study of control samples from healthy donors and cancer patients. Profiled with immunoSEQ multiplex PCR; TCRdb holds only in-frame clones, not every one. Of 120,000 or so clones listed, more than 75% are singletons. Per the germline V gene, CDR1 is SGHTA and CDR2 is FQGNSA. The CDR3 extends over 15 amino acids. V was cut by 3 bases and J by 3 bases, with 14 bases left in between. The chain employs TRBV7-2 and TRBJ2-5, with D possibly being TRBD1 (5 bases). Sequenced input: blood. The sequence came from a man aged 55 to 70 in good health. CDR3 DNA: TGTGCCAGCAGCTTCAGGGATTTAGGGGAAGAGACCCAGTACTTC. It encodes CASSFRDLGEETQYF.